One sample yielded the 28 T cell receptor beta chains listed below, sequenced in a study of identifying expanded T cells in peripheral blood. TCRdb keeps only in-frame clones here, not all; method: immunoSEQ multiplex PCR. This table has 58,000 or so clones, around 86% appearing once. Sequencing was done on a sample of blood. All receptors come from a person aged 18 to 75 in good health.

The chain combines TRBV28 with TRBJ1-3, with 10 bases identical to TRBD1. Per the germline V gene, CDR1 is MDHEN and CDR2 is SYDVKM. V lost 6 bases, J lost 3 bases, and 2 bases stayed unmatched. The CDR3 consists of 14 residues. The CDR3 DNA sequence: TGTGCCAGCAGCCGGGACAGGGGTGGAAACACCATATATTTT. Its protein product is CASSRDRGGNTIYF.

J is TRBJ2-2 and V is TRBV12-5, with 9 positions matching TRBD2. The V segment lost 1 base and the J segment 2 bases; nucleotides outside the gene matches: 8. The CDR3 contains 18 residues. Germline V gene lookup returns CDR1 LGHNT and CDR2 FRNRAP. CDR3: CASGLDPGTSRNTGELFF. The CDR3 coding sequence is TGTGCTAGTGGTTTGGACCCAGGGACTAGCAGAAACACCGGGGAGCTGTTTTTT.

This chain connects TRBV11-2 to TRBJ1-5; D is uncertain. This CDR3 is built from 13 residues. With 5 bases removed from V and 5 bases from J, the gap between germline ends came to 10 bases. CDR1 is SGHAT and CDR2 is FQNNGV in the germline V gene. CDR3 sequence reads: CASSDGIYQPQHF. CDR3 nucleotides: TGTGCCAGCAGCGACGGGATCTATCAGCCCCAGCATTTT. Full variable domain (remainder filled in from reference TRBV11-2 and TRBJ1-5): EAGVAQSPRYKIIEKRQSVAFWCNPISGHATLYWYQQILGQGPKLLIQFQNNGVVDDSQLPKDRFSAERLKGVDSTLKIQPAKLEDSAVYLCASSDGIYQPQHFGDGTRLSIL.

This chain joins TRBV21-1 and TRBJ2-7; the table names TRBD2, a call not compared with the DNA. TRBV21-1 is described as a pseudogene. The CDR3 has 13 residues. The CDR3 DNA follows: TGTGCCAGCAATAAACGACTAGGCTACGAGCAGTACTTC. Translation: CASNKRLGYEQYF.

The gene calls are TRBV2 and TRBJ2-2; no firm D call. V was pared by 4 bases and J by 7 bases, with 10 bases between. Germline V gives CDR1 SNHLY, CDR2 FYNNEI. CDR3 length: 13 amino acids. The CDR3 bases are TGTGCCAGCAGTGGAAGGAATCGCGGGGAGCTGTTTTTT. Amino acid sequence: CASSGRNRGELFF.

The chain employs TRBV6-5 and TRBJ1-5; 9 nucleotides align to TRBD1. This CDR3 has 14 amino acids. Germline V gene sequence: CDR1 MNHEY, CDR2 SVGAGI. After removal of 6 bases from V and 2 bases from J, the junction contained 2 bases not matched to a gene. CDR3 sequence: CASSRQGGNQPQHF. For the CDR3, the DNA is TGTGCCAGCAGCAGACAGGGGGGCAATCAGCCCCAGCATTTT.

The V gene is TRBV7-2, the J gene TRBJ2-2; D gene uncertain. Germline loops: CDR1 SGHTA, CDR2 FQGNSA. V lost 8 bases, J lost 0 bases, and 7 bases lay in between. The CDR3 runs 13 residues. The CDR3 nucleotides are TGTGCCAGCGTTGTCGCGAACACCGGGGAGCTGTTTTTT. Translating gives CASVVANTGELFF.

V is TRBV4-3 and J is TRBJ2-1, with D uncertain. The CDR3 loop spans 13 amino acids. In germline, CDR1 is LGHNA, CDR2 YSLEER. Trimming shortened V by 0 bases and J by 7 bases, and 7 bases separated the two germline ends. DNA for the CDR3: TGCGCCAGCAGCCAAGATCGGGCTAATGAGCAGTTCTTC. This codes for CASSQDRANEQFF.

The J gene is TRBJ1-2, the V gene TRBV5-1; D gene uncertain. Trimming pared 1 base from V and 14 bases from J, leaving 18 bases between. The germline gives CDR1 SGHRS, CDR2 YFSETQ. The CDR3 contains 13 residues. CDR3 sequence (DNA): TGCGCCAGCAGCTTGAGGCCCCCGAATGTTTGGACCTTC. Amino acid sequence: CASSLRPPNVWTF.

The gene calls are TRBV19 and TRBJ1-5, with 7 bases that match TRBD1. After removal of 5 bases from V and 1 base from J, the junction contained 14 bases not matched to a gene. In germline, CDR1 is LNHDA, CDR2 SQIVND (reference sequence). The CDR3 covers 18 residues. CDR3 coding DNA: TGTGCCAGTAGTCCAAGAGGGGGATTCAGGGGGAGCAATCAGCCCCAGCATTTT. Translation gives CASSPRGGFRGSNQPQHF. Using reference TRBV19 and TRBJ1-5 for the parts outside the CDR3, the full variable domain is DGGITQSPKYLFRKEGQNVTLSCEQNLNHDAMYWYRQDPGQGLRLIYYSQIVNDFQKGDIAEGYSVSREKKESFPLTVTSAQKNPTAFYLCASSPRGGFRGSNQPQHFGDGTRLSIL.

The CDR3 loop reads CASSETLGGYYGYTF. CDR3 coding DNA: TGTGCCAGCAGTGAGACCCTAGGGGGTTACTATGGCTACACCTTC. This sequence joins TRBV6-1 and TRBJ1-2, with a tentative D call TRBD1 (6 bases). Germline V gene data show CDR1 as MNHNS and CDR2 as SASEGT. CDR3 size: 15 residues. The V end lost 3 bases, the J end lost 3 bases, and 14 bases lay between the germline ends.

The count of this clone is one. The rearrangement joins TRBV6-6 to TRBJ2-1; D may be TRBD1 (6 bases). The germline gives CDR1 MNHNY, CDR2 SVGAGI (reference sequence). V was pared by 6 bases and J by 8 bases, with 20 bases between. This CDR3 is built from 15 residues. The CDR3 protein is CASSDQGTTRDEQFF. In nucleotides, the CDR3 is TGTGCCAGCAGCGACCAAGGGACAACGAGGGATGAGCAGTTCTTC.

The rearrangement uses TRBV27 and TRBJ1-1; D perhaps matches TRBD1 (5 bases). V lost 3 bases and J 5 bases, leaving 13 bases between the germline ends. The CDR3 is 14 residues long. Germline values: CDR1 MNHEY, CDR2 SMNVEV (reference sequence). In DNA, the CDR3 is TGTGCCAGCAGTTTTGGGCAGGGTCTTACTGAAGCTTTCTTT. Translation: CASSFGQGLTEAFF.

The chain employs TRBV4-1 and TRBJ2-7, with D perhaps matching TRBD2 (6 bases). Germline V gene data show CDR1 as MGHRA and CDR2 as YSYEKL. V lost 5 bases and J lost 3, with 17 bases in between. CDR3 length: 15 amino acids. This chain's CDR3 is CASSSPGRRDYEQYF. The CDR3 region has the DNA TGCGCCAGCAGCTCCCCAGGGAGGAGGGACTACGAGCAGTACTTC.

This clone came up once. The V and J genes are TRBV14 and TRBJ2-7; no firm D call. CDR1 is SGHDN and CDR2 is FVKESK in the germline V gene. Between the trimmed V and J ends, which lost 5 bases and 4 bases, there was a span of 9 bases. CDR3 length equals 12 residues. The chain's CDR3 is CASSSDSYEQYF. In DNA, the CDR3 is TGTGCCAGCAGCTCAGATTCTTACGAGCAGTACTTC. Full variable domain (remainder filled in from reference TRBV14 and TRBJ2-7): EAGVTQFPSHSVIEKGQTVTLRCDPISGHDNLYWYRRVMGKEIKFLLHFVKESKQDESGMPNNRFLAERTGGTYSTLKVQPAELEDSGVYFCASSSDSYEQYFGPGTRLTVT.

V and J are TRBV7-3 and TRBJ2-1, with TRBD2 identical over 13 bases. The CDR3 loop spans 16 amino acids. J gave up 4 bases and V 3 bases, and 3 bases lay outside the gene matches. The V gene's germline CDR1 is SGHTA and CDR2 FQGTGA. CDR3 in DNA: TGTGCCAGCAGCTTTACTAGCGGGGGGGCTTACAATGAGCAGTTCTTC. Translating gives CASSFTSGGAYNEQFF.

V usage is TRBV2 and J usage is TRBJ1-2; 10 nucleotides agree with TRBD1. Germline values: CDR1 SNHLY, CDR2 FYNNEI. The CDR3 has 13 amino acids. With V trimmed by 9 bases and J by 6 bases, 7 bases remained unmatched. CDR3 DNA: TGTGCCAGACGGACAGGGGGAGCTCATGGCTACACCTTC. Residues: CARRTGGAHGYTF.

This chain connects TRBV11-3 to TRBJ2-5; 9 positions agree with TRBD1. Per germline, CDR1 SGHNT and CDR2 YENEEA. V was pared by 3 bases and J by 5 bases, with 4 bases of the junction left unmatched. This CDR3 is built from 14 residues. The DNA of the CDR3 is TGTGCCAGCAGCTTGGGGGACAGGGTGGAGACCCAGTACTTC. Translating gives CASSLGDRVETQYF. Together with reference TRBV11-3 and TRBJ2-5, the CDR3 gives the full variable domain: EAGVVQSPRYKIIEKKQPVAFWCNPISGHNTLYWYLQNLGQGPELLIRYENEEAVDDSQLPKDRFSAERLKGVDSTLKIQPAELGDSAVYLCASSLGDRVETQYFGPGTRLLVL.

The rearrangement joins TRBV18 to TRBJ2-7; 13 nucleotides align to TRBD2. Germline CDR1 reads KGHSH; CDR2 reads LQKENI. Germline trimming cut 4 bases from V and 3 bases from J; bases unmatched to any gene: 9. This CDR3 has 17 residues. CDR3 loop: CASSQTGTSGELYEQYF. Written as DNA, the CDR3 is TGTGCCAGCTCACAAACCGGGACTAGCGGGGAGCTCTACGAGCAGTACTTC.

J is TRBJ2-1 and V is TRBV5-4, with 8 bases matching TRBD2. CDR1 SGHNT and CDR2 YYREEE come from the germline V gene (reference sequence). The V gene end was trimmed by 1 base and the J gene end by 8 bases; junction bases not matched to a gene: 8. The CDR3 loop spans 15 amino acids. CDR3 DNA sequence: TGTGCCAGCAGCTTGCCGGGACTAGGATCCCATGAGCAGTTCTTC. Protein product: CASSLPGLGSHEQFF.

This clone was found a few times. The rearrangement links TRBV5-8 to TRBJ2-7; D is possibly TRBD1 (5 bases). Trimming pared 2 bases from V and 4 bases from J, leaving 13 bases between. The CDR3 runs to 14 residues. Looked up from germline, CDR1 is SGHTS and CDR2 is YDEGEE. The CDR3 coding sequence is TGTGCCAGCAGCTTTCCTGCAGGGCTATACGAGCAGTACGTC. It translates to CASSFPAGLYEQYV.

This chain joins TRBV6-1 and TRBJ2-1; tentatively, D is TRBD2 (6 bases). The CDR3 has 14 residues. The V gene's germline CDR1 is MNHNS and CDR2 SASEGT. V was trimmed by 8 bases and J by 0 bases, leaving 11 bases between them. The CDR3 DNA follows: TGTGCCAGCCGCGGGACCATCTCCTACAATGAGCAGTTCTTC. Encoded protein: CASRGTISYNEQFF.

The chain carries TRBV27 and TRBJ2-3; D is unresolved. This CDR3 contains 14 residues. The germline V gene has CDR1 MNHEY and CDR2 SMNVEV (reference sequence). Deletions cut 0 bases from V and 1 base from J, with 5 bases between. The CDR3 is CASSLSTGTDTQYF. In nucleotides, the CDR3 is TGTGCCAGCAGTTTATCAACGGGCACAGATACGCAGTATTTT.

V is TRBV5-6 and J is TRBJ2-3, with unresolved D. Looked up from germline, CDR1 is SGHDT and CDR2 is YYEEEE. This CDR3 contains 13 residues. V dropped 2 bases and J dropped 5 bases, with 9 bases sitting between them. Here the CDR3 reads CASSFYGIDTQYF. In DNA, the CDR3 is TGTGCCAGCAGCTTCTACGGCATAGATACGCAGTATTTT.

This clone was detected once. V gene TRBV7-9 combines with J gene TRBJ2-7; 11 positions agree with TRBD2. Trimming cost V 7 bases and J 2 bases; bases outside gene matches: 7. This CDR3 is 15 amino acids long. CDR1 SEHNR and CDR2 FQNEAQ come from the germline V gene (reference sequence). The CDR3 reads CASTDSGRGTYEQYF. CDR3 sequence (DNA): TGTGCCAGCACGGATAGCGGGAGGGGCACCTACGAGCAGTACTTC.

The chain uses TRBV6-5 and TRBJ1-1; D gene uncertain. Germline V gene lookup returns CDR1 MNHEY and CDR2 SVGAGI. V shed 1 base and J shed 8 bases, with 5 bases lying between them. The CDR3 is 11 amino acids. As DNA, the CDR3 is TGTGCCAGCAGTTACTTGTCAGAAGCTTTCTTT. As protein: CASSYLSEAFF.

This clone was seen only a few times. This sequence joins TRBV5-1 and TRBJ1-1, with D hard to call. V lost 0 bases, J lost 0 bases, and 9 bases lay in between. The CDR3 spans 15 residues. Looked up from germline, CDR1 is SGHRS and CDR2 is YFSETQ. In DNA form, the CDR3 reads TGCGCCAGCAGCTTGGCCGGGTCGCTGAACACTGAAGCTTTCTTT. It encodes CASSLAGSLNTEAFF.

This clone was counted a single time. This chain connects TRBV6-5 to TRBJ1-2; 8 nucleotides line up with TRBD1. Looked up from germline, CDR1 is MNHEY and CDR2 is SVGAGI. CDR3 length: 13 amino acids. The junction had 5 bases not matched to a gene; V was cut back by 6 bases and J by 5 bases. The DNA for the CDR3 is TGTGCCAGCAGCGGACAGGGACCTTATGGCTACACCTTC. This sequence encodes CASSGQGPYGYTF.